These 18 T cell receptor beta chains came from one sample sequenced in a study of blood T cell repertoires in COVID-19. TCRdb keeps only in-frame clones here, not all; method: immunoSEQ multiplex PCR. Of approximately 170,000 clones listed, around nine tenths are singletons. Sample: peripheral blood. The receptor set was obtained from a man in his fifties who had recovered from COVID-19.

Only a few counts were recorded for this clone. CDR3 bases: TGTGCCATCAGTGAGGGAGGGTTCCAGGACTATGGCTACACCTTC. This gives the protein CAISEGGFQDYGYTF. The J gene is TRBJ1-2, the V gene TRBV10-3; D call uncertain. The V end lost 2 bases, the J end lost 3 bases, and 13 bases lay between the germline ends. Per germline, CDR1 ENHRY and CDR2 SYGVKD. The CDR3 extends over 15 amino acids.

CDR3 protein: CASSQVPSGGPSSTDTQYF. The CDR3 nucleotides read TGTGCCAGCAGCCAAGTCCCTAGCGGGGGACCTTCTAGCACAGATACGCAGTATTTT. The V gene is TRBV3-1 (or the pseudogene TRBV3-2), the J gene TRBJ2-3; TRBD2 agrees at 10 bases. The CDR3 spans 19 residues. Losses at the gene ends were 1 base for V and 0 bases for J; bases not matched to a gene: 10. From germline, CDR1 is LGHDT and CDR2 YNNKEL (reference sequence).

This clone came up once. The chain combines TRBV2 with TRBJ2-7; maybe TRBD2 (6 bases). With 5 bases removed from V and 6 bases from J, the gap between germline ends came to 8 bases. This CDR3 is 11 amino acids long. Germline CDR1 is SNHLY and CDR2 is FYNNEI. CDR3 coding DNA: TGTGCCAGCAGTTCCGGGAGCGAGCAGTACTTC. Translated, it gives CASSSGSEQYF.

The chain uses TRBV25-1 and TRBJ1-1, with 7 bases identical to TRBD1. V lost 0 bases to trimming and J lost 8 bases; unmatched junction nucleotides: 3. Germline V CDR1 and CDR2: MGHDK, SYGVNS. The CDR3 is 13 residues long. CDR3 in amino acids: CASSEYTGEEAFF. CDR3 sequence (DNA): TGTGCCAGCAGTGAATACACAGGGGAAGAAGCTTTCTTT. Using reference TRBV25-1 and TRBJ1-1 for the parts outside the CDR3, the full variable domain is EADIYQTPRYLVIGTGKKITLECSQTMGHDKMYWYQQDPGMELHLIHYSYGVNSTEKGDLSSESTVSRIRTEHFPLTLESARPSHTSQYLCASSEYTGEEAFFGQGTRLTVV.

The chain carries TRBV11-3 and TRBJ2-1; D call uncertain. Germline V CDR1 and CDR2: SGHNT, YENEEA. CDR3 size: 13 residues. Trimming cost V 3 bases and J 3 bases, with 6 bases left between them. CDR3: CASSFSGYNEQFF. The CDR3 DNA reads as TGTGCCAGCAGCTTCAGTGGCTACAATGAGCAGTTCTTC.

V is TRBV6-2 or TRBV6-3 and J is TRBJ2-7, with 9 nucleotides matching TRBD1. The CDR3 length is 15 residues. Per the germline V gene, CDR1 is MNHEY and CDR2 is SVGEGT. The junction had 8 bases not matched to a gene; V was cut back by 5 bases and J by 3 bases. CDR3 loop: CASSLGQGKGYEQYF. For the CDR3, the DNA is TGTGCCAGCAGTCTCGGACAGGGGAAAGGCTACGAGCAGTACTTC.

This chain connects TRBV28 to TRBJ2-7; D is possibly TRBD2 (5 bases). This CDR3 region has 16 residues. The V gene's germline CDR1 is MDHEN and CDR2 SYDVKM. Trimming removed 4 bases at V and 3 bases at J, with 19 bases between. The chain's CDR3 is CASSSIRLTLDYEQYF. DNA for the CDR3: TGTGCCAGCAGTTCCATTCGACTGACACTAGACTACGAGCAGTACTTC.

In this sample, this clone turned up once. The rearrangement uses TRBV18 and TRBJ1-6; the D is unclear. V was trimmed by 3 bases and J by 0 bases, leaving 12 bases between them. CDR1 is KGHSH and CDR2 is LQKENI in the germline V gene. CDR3 length equals 17 residues. The CDR3 bases are TGTGCCAGCTCACCCCTCAACCCGAGCTCCTATAATTCACCCCTCCACTTT. Its translation is CASSPLNPSSYNSPLHF. Full variable domain (remainder filled in from reference TRBV18 and TRBJ1-6): NAGVMQNPRHLVRRRGQEARLRCSPMKGHSHVYWYRQLPEEGLKFMVYLQKENIIDESGMPKERFSAEFPKEGPSILRIQQVVRGDSAAYFCASSPLNPSSYNSPLHFGNGTRLTVT.

This clone occurred a few times. The genes are TRBV7-8 and TRBJ1-4; D not resolved. Trimming removed 1 base from V and 3 bases from J, with 9 bases in between. Germline CDR1 reads SGHVS; CDR2 reads FQNEAQ. The CDR3 consists of 15 residues. For the CDR3, the DNA is TGTGCCAGCAGCTTAGTGACGCTAGCTAATGAAAAACTGTTTTTT. It encodes CASSLVTLANEKLFF. The complete variable domain, with remaining parts taken from reference TRBV7-8 and TRBJ1-4, reads GAGVSQSPRYKVAKRGQDVALRCDPISGHVSLFWYQQALGQGPEFLTYFQNEAQLDKSGLPSDRFFAERPEGSVSTLKIQRTQQEDSAVYLCASSLVTLANEKLFFGSGTQLSVL.

The genes are TRBV7-9 and TRBJ2-7; TRBD1 matches 7 bases. The CDR3 has 16 residues. Germline lookup yields CDR1 SEHNR and CDR2 FQNEAQ (reference sequence). V trimming: 0 bases; J trimming: 5 bases; junction bases outside the gene matches: 10. The CDR3 sequence: CASSLAVVQGSHEQYF. The CDR3 bases are TGTGCCAGCAGCTTAGCCGTTGTACAGGGGAGCCACGAGCAGTACTTC.

This chain connects TRBV7-9 to TRBJ2-1; 7 nucleotides agree with TRBD2. V trimming: 2 bases; J trimming: 3 bases; junction bases outside the gene matches: 4. Looked up from germline, CDR1 is SEHNR and CDR2 is FQNEAQ (reference sequence). CDR3 size: 15 residues. The CDR3 nucleotides read TGTGCCAGCAGCTTAAGCCTAGCGGTCTACAATGAGCAGTTCTTC. Amino acid sequence: CASSLSLAVYNEQFF.

The genes are TRBV7-3 and TRBJ2-7, with 10 bases matching TRBD1. The CDR3 loop spans 14 amino acids. Losses at the gene ends were 5 bases for V and 5 bases for J; bases not matched to a gene: 6. Germline CDR1 reads SGHTA; CDR2 reads FQGTGA. This CDR3 is CASSLTGGEDEQYF. The CDR3 DNA reads as TGTGCCAGCAGCCTGACAGGGGGCGAGGACGAGCAGTACTTC. Filled out from reference TRBV7-3 and TRBJ2-7, the complete variable domain reads GAGVSQTPSNKVTEKGKYVELRCDPISGHTALYWYRQSLGQGPEFLIYFQGTGAADDSGLPNDRFFAVRPEGSVSTLKIQRTERGDSAVYLCASSLTGGEDEQYFGPGTRLTVT.

V is TRBV5-5 and J is TRBJ2-5, with 7 bases fitting TRBD1. This CDR3 comprises 12 residues. Germline V gene sequence: CDR1 SGHKS, CDR2 YYEKEE (reference sequence). The trim removed 4 bases at V and 4 bases at J, leaving 1 base unmatched. The DNA of the CDR3 is TGTGCCAGCAGCCACAGGGGAGAGACCCAGTACTTC. This translates into CASSHRGETQYF.

The CDR3 sequence: CASRQNWDSLYGYTF. CDR3 in DNA: TGTGCCAGCAGACAAAATTGGGACAGCCTCTATGGCTACACCTTC. This chain uses TRBV27 with TRBJ1-2; 7 nucleotides align to TRBD1. The CDR3 is made up of 15 amino acids. The V and J ends lost 6 bases and 4 bases, in that order; junction bases with no gene match: 11. Germline loops: CDR1 MNHEY, CDR2 SMNVEV (reference sequence).

This rearrangement joins TRBV19 to TRBJ1-5; TRBD1 aligns across 9 bases. The CDR3 length is 14 residues. Germline V gives CDR1 LNHDA, CDR2 SQIVND (reference sequence). Trimming removed 7 bases from V and 4 bases from J; junction bases left unmatched: 5. The DNA for the CDR3 is TGTGCCAGTATGGGGGGACAGGGAAATCAGCCCCAGCATTTT. Amino acid sequence: CASMGGQGNQPQHF. Full variable domain (rest looked up from reference TRBV19 and TRBJ1-5): DGGITQSPKYLFRKEGQNVTLSCEQNLNHDAMYWYRQDPGQGLRLIYYSQIVNDFQKGDIAEGYSVSREKKESFPLTVTSAQKNPTAFYLCASMGGQGNQPQHFGDGTRLSIL.

The chain joins TRBV5-1 to TRBJ2-2; a possible D gene is TRBD1 (6 bases). The CDR3 has 14 amino acids. Germline V lookup: CDR1 SGHRS, CDR2 YFSETQ. V lost 9 bases to trimming and J lost 1 base, with 13 bases between them. The CDR3 DNA sequence: TGCGCCACCAGAGGACAGTTGAACACCGGGGAGCTGTTTTTT. Residues: CATRGQLNTGELFF.

The chain links TRBV19 to TRBJ1-1, with D perhaps matching TRBD1 (5 bases). Germline CDR1 reads LNHDA; CDR2 reads SQIVND (reference sequence). This CDR3 is built from 12 residues. Trimming cost V 9 bases and J 0 bases, with 8 bases left between them. The CDR3 region is CASTDMNTEAFF. Here the CDR3 DNA reads TGTGCCAGCACGGACATGAACACTGAAGCTTTCTTT.

The gene calls are TRBV11-2 and TRBJ2-5; 12 bases agree with TRBD2. Germline values: CDR1 SGHAT, CDR2 FQNNGV. The CDR3 covers 15 residues. V shed 2 bases, J shed 5 bases, and the junction held 3 bases outside the gene matches. CDR3 nucleotide sequence: TGTGCCAGCAGCTTAATAACTAGCGGGAGGGAGACCCAGTACTTC. Translation: CASSLITSGRETQYF.